These T cell receptor beta chains were read from a single sample in a study of cytomegalovirus exposure and HLA in healthy donors. Only in-frame clones appear in the TCRdb table, and some are missing; sequencing was by immunoSEQ multiplex PCR. The repertoire holds some 180,000 clones, with roughly 82% as singletons. Sequenced material: PBMCs. The receptors were gathered from a man aged 40-49 years in good health and CMV-seronegative. Both conserved end residues are part of each CDR3. Each record gives: D gene, V gene, clone size, J gene, CDR3 protein, CDR3 DNA. D genes are given only for firm matches. Some rows have no size entry. The others give once, few or many, or a class for an expanded clone.

D: TRBD2
V: TRBV7-2
size: once
J: TRBJ2-2
CDR3: CASRGGGAATGELFF
DNA: TGTGCCAGCAGGGGCGGGGGGGCGGCCACCGGGGAGCTGTTTTTT

D: TRBD2
V: TRBV7-6
size: NA
J: TRBJ2-3
CDR3: CASSSPDLAGATDTQYF
DNA: TGTGCCAGCAGCTCGCCCGACCTAGCGGGCGCCACAGATACGCAGTATTTT

D: TRBD2
V: TRBV7-2
size: NA
J: TRBJ2-7
CDR3: CASSLRAGGAYEQYF
DNA: TGTGCCAGCAGCTTAAGAGCGGGAGGAGCCTACGAGCAGTACTTC

D: TRBD1
V: TRBV4-2
size: NA
J: TRBJ2-7
CDR3: CASSLTGGAFYEQYF
DNA: TGTGCCAGCAGCCTAACAGGGGGCGCTTTCTACGAGCAGTACTTC

D: TRBD2
V: TRBV7-6
size: NA
J: TRBJ2-1
CDR3: CASSHGKIAGESAFEQFF
DNA: TGTGCCAGCAGCCACGGTAAAATAGCGGGAGAGTCAGCCTTTGAGCAGTTCTTC

D: NA
V: TRBV10-1
size: NA
J: TRBJ2-3
CDR3: CARGSGYRTDTQYF
DNA: TGCGCCAGGGGGTCGGGATATCGCACAGATACGCAGTATTTT

D: TRBD1
V: TRBV30
size: once
J: TRBJ1-1
CDR3: CAWGGRTGSGKTEAFF
DNA: TGTGCCTGGGGGGGCAGGACAGGGTCGGGTAAGACTGAAGCTTTCTTT

D: TRBD2
V: TRBV4-2
size: NA
J: TRBJ2-2
CDR3: CASSQAAGTSGRWSGELFF
DNA: TGTGCCAGCAGCCAGGCCGCCGGGACTAGCGGGAGGTGGTCCGGGGAGCTGTTTTTT

D: TRBD2
V: TRBV6-5
size: NA
J: TRBJ2-3
CDR3: CARWTSGSTDTQYF
DNA: TGTGCCAGATGGACTAGCGGATCCACAGATACGCAGTATTTT

D: NA
V: TRBV27
size: NA
J: TRBJ1-2
CDR3: CASSSRGYGYTF
DNA: TGTGCCAGCAGTTCCAGGGGATATGGCTACACCTTC

D: TRBD1
V: TRBV28
size: NA
J: TRBJ2-3
CDR3: CASKAGTATDTQYF
DNA: TGTGCCAGCAAGGCCGGGACAGCGACAGATACGCAGTATTTT

D: NA
V: TRBV7-2
size: NA
J: TRBJ1-3
CDR3: CASRLGVDSGNTIYF
DNA: TGTGCCAGCAGACTCGGAGTGGACTCTGGAAACACCATATATTTT

D: NA
V: TRBV5-6
size: NA
J: TRBJ2-7
CDR3: CASSGSGVSYEQYF
DNA: TGTGCCAGCAGCGGCTCGGGTGTCTCCTACGAGCAGTACTTC

D: NA
V: TRBV7-9
size: NA
J: TRBJ2-3
CDR3: CASRGLGASTDTQYF
DNA: TGTGCCAGCAGAGGACTGGGCGCTAGCACAGATACGCAGTATTTT

D: TRBD1
V: TRBV4-3
size: NA
J: TRBJ2-7
CDR3: CASSPSAGTGRDEQYF
DNA: TGCGCCAGCAGCCCCTCCGCCGGGACAGGGAGGGACGAGCAGTACTTC

D: TRBD2
V: TRBV27
size: NA
J: TRBJ2-1
CDR3: CASSSLRLAGGPHEQFF
DNA: TGTGCCAGCAGTTCCCTCCGACTAGCGGGAGGGCCACATGAGCAGTTCTTC

D: NA
V: TRBV30
size: NA
J: TRBJ1-1
CDR3: CAWSPGATEAFF
DNA: TGTGCCTGGAGTCCAGGGGCGACTGAAGCTTTCTTT

D: NA
V: TRBV27
size: NA
J: TRBJ1-1
CDR3: CASSPHRPTATEAFF
DNA: TGTGCCAGCAGTCCCCACAGGCCTACCGCCACTGAAGCTTTCTTT

D: TRBD1
V: TRBV7-9
size: NA
J: TRBJ2-7
CDR3: CASSSRQGRIYEQYF
DNA: TGTGCCAGCAGCTCCCGACAGGGGCGGATTTACGAGCAGTACTTC

D: TRBD2
V: TRBV6-5
size: NA
J: TRBJ2-7
CDR3: CASWDGGTAEQYF
DNA: TGTGCCAGCTGGGACGGGGGGACCGCCGAGCAGTACTTC

D: NA
V: TRBV5-5
size: NA
J: TRBJ1-1
CDR3: CASSLGPRGLNTEAFF
DNA: TGTGCCAGCAGCTTGGGGCCACGGGGGTTGAACACTGAAGCTTTCTTT

D: TRBD1
V: TRBV5-1
size: NA
J: TRBJ1-6
CDR3: CASSLAGQTNSPLHF
DNA: TGCGCCAGCAGCTTGGCGGGACAGACTAATTCACCCCTCCACTTT

D: NA
V: TRBV27
size: NA
J: TRBJ2-2
CDR3: CASSLTENTGELFF
DNA: TGTGCCAGCAGTTTGACAGAGAACACCGGGGAGCTGTTTTTT

D: NA
V: TRBV9
size: NA
J: TRBJ2-1
CDR3: CASSVATGALGNEQFF
DNA: TGTGCCAGCAGCGTAGCTACTGGGGCACTCGGCAATGAGCAGTTCTTC

D: TRBD2
V: TRBV25-1
size: NA
J: TRBJ2-1
CDR3: CASSGTGLAGRPYNEQFF
DNA: TGTGCCAGCAGCGGAACCGGACTAGCGGGAAGACCCTACAATGAGCAGTTCTTC

D: TRBD2
V: TRBV7-9
size: NA
J: TRBJ2-5
CDR3: CASSLLAGEETQYF
DNA: TGTGCCAGCAGCTTGTTAGCGGGGGAAGAGACCCAGTACTTC

D: TRBD2
V: TRBV9
size: NA
J: TRBJ2-1
CDR3: CASGLAGTNEQFF
DNA: TGTGCCAGCGGGCTAGCGGGAACCAATGAGCAGTTCTTC

D: TRBD1
V: TRBV25-1
size: few
J: TRBJ1-2
CDR3: CASSDDRGANYGYTF
DNA: TGTGCCAGCAGTGATGACAGGGGCGCAAACTATGGCTACACCTTC

D: TRBD1
V: TRBV5-6
size: NA
J: TRBJ2-1
CDR3: CASSLRQGIYNEQFF
DNA: TGTGCCAGCAGCTTGAGACAGGGGATCTACAATGAGCAGTTCTTC

D: NA
V: TRBV7-2
size: NA
J: TRBJ1-2
CDR3: CASSLARPRGYGYTF
DNA: TGTGCCAGCAGCTTAGCCCGACCTCGAGGGTACGGCTACACCTTC

D: NA
V: TRBV21-1
size: NA
J: TRBJ1-5
CDR3: CASSKDNWTGGSSNQPQHF
DNA: TGTGCCAGCAGCAAAGATAATTGGACAGGGGGGAGCAGCAATCAGCCCCAGCATTTT

D: NA
V: TRBV10-3
size: NA
J: TRBJ1-1
CDR3: CAISDGGPEAFF
DNA: TGTGCCATCAGTGACGGGGGACCTGAAGCTTTCTTT

D: NA
V: TRBV19
size: few
J: TRBJ2-7
CDR3: CASSSGLGYEQYF
DNA: TGTGCCAGTAGTAGCGGTTTGGGCTACGAGCAGTACTTC

D: TRBD1
V: TRBV27
size: NA
J: TRBJ2-6
CDR3: CASSLWGTVNSGANVLTF
DNA: TGTGCCAGCAGTTTATGGGGGACAGTGAACTCTGGGGCCAACGTCCTGACTTTC

D: NA
V: TRBV2
size: NA
J: TRBJ1-1
CDR3: CASSVLPNTEAFF
DNA: TGTGCCAGCAGTGTCCTACCGAACACTGAAGCTTTCTTT

D: NA
V: TRBV6-5
size: NA
J: TRBJ2-2
CDR3: CASSPRGGTGGELFF
DNA: TGTGCCAGCAGCCCTAGGGGGGGCACTGGCGGGGAGCTGTTTTTT

D: TRBD1
V: TRBV9
size: NA
J: TRBJ1-4
CDR3: CASSVEGQPEKLFF
DNA: TGTGCCAGCAGCGTAGAGGGACAGCCTGAAAAACTGTTTTTT

D: NA
V: TRBV29-1
size: NA
J: TRBJ2-7
CDR3: CSTRAGSSYEQYF
DNA: TGCAGCACCCGGGCAGGGTCTTCTTACGAGCAGTACTTC

D: NA
V: TRBV6-5
size: NA
J: TRBJ1-6
CDR3: CASSYKNTVNSPLHF
DNA: TGTGCCAGCAGTTACAAGAACACCGTTAATTCACCCCTCCACTTT

D: NA
V: TRBV6-5
size: NA
J: TRBJ1-4
CDR3: CASSYSSRREKLFF
DNA: TGTGCCAGCAGTTACTCGTCCAGGCGCGAAAAACTGTTTTTT